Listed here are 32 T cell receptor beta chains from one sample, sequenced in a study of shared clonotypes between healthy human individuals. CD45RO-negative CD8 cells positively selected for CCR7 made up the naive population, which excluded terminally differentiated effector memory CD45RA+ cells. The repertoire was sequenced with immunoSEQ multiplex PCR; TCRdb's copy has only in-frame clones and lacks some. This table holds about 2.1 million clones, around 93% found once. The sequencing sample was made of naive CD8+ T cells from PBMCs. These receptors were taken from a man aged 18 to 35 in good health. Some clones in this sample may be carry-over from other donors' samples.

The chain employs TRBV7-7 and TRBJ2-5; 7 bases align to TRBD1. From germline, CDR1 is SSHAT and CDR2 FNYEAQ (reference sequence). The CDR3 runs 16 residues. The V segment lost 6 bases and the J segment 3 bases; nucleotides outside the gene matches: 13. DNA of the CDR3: TGTGCCAGCAGTTTACTTCCGGGACAGTCCAAAGAGACCCAGTACTTC. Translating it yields CASSLLPGQSKETQYF.

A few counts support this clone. CDR3 sequence reads: CASNQGWYTEAFF. The CDR3 DNA follows: TGTGCCAGTAACCAGGGCTGGTACACTGAAGCTTTCTTT. V and J are TRBV19 and TRBJ1-1; D is possibly TRBD1 (5 bases). The V gene's germline CDR1 is LNHDA and CDR2 SQIVND (reference sequence). Trimming shortened V by 7 bases and J by 3 bases, and 12 bases separated the two germline ends. This CDR3 comprises 13 residues.

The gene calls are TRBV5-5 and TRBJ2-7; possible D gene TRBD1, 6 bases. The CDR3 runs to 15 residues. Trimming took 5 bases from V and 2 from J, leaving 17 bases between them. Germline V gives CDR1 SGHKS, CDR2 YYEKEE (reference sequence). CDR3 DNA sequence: TGTGCCAGCAGTCCCGACAGGTCTAGGACCTACGAGCAGTACTTC. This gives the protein CASSPDRSRTYEQYF.

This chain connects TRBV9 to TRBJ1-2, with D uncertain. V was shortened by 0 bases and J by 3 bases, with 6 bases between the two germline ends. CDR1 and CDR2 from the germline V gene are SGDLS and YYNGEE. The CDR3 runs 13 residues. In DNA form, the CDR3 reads TGTGCCAGCAGCGTAGCTGATCACTATGGCTACACCTTC. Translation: CASSVADHYGYTF.

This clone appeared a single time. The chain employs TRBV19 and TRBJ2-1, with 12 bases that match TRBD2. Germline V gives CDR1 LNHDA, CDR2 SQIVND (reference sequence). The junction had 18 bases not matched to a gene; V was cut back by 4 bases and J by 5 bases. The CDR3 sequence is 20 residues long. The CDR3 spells CASSTPPSSSGRAGDNEQFF. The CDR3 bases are TGTGCCAGTAGTACACCCCCTTCTTCTAGCGGGAGGGCCGGCGACAATGAGCAGTTCTTC.

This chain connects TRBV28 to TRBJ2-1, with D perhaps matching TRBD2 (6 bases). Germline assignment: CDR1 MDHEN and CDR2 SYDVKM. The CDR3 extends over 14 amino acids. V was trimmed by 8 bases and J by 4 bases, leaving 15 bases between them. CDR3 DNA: TGTGCCAGCTGTGGAGGGACTTGGTACAATGAGCAGTTCTTC. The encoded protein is CASCGGTWYNEQFF.

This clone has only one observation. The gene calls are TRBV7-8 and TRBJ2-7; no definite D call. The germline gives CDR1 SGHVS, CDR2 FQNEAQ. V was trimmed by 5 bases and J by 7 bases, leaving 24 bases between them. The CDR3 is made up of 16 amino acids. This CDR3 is CASSVRSTMDGFEQYF. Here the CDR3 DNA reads TGTGCCAGCAGCGTACGGAGTACGATGGACGGTTTTGAGCAGTACTTC. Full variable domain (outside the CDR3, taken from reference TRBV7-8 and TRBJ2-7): GAGVSQSPRYKVAKRGQDVALRCDPISGHVSLFWYQQALGQGPEFLTYFQNEAQLDKSGLPSDRFFAERPEGSVSTLKIQRTQQEDSAVYLCASSVRSTMDGFEQYFGPGTRLTVT.

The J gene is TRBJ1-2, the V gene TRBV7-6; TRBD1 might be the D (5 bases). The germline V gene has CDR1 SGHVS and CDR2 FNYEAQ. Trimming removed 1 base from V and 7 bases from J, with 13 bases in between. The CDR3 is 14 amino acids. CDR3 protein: CASSLDRTLRGYTF. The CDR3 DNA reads TGTGCCAGCAGCTTAGACAGGACGCTTCGTGGCTACACCTTC.

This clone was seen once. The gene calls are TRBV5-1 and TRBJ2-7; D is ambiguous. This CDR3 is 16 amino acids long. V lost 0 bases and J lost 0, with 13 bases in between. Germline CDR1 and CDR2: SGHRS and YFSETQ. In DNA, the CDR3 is TGCGCCAGCAGCTTGGTGGGCGGACCCACCTCCTACGAGCAGTACTTC. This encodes CASSLVGGPTSYEQYF.

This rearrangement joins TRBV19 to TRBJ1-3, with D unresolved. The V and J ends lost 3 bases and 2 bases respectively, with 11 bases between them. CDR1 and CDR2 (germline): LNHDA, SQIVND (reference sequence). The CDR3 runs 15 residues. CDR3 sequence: CASSMDTKTGNTIYF. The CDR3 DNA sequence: TGTGCCAGTAGTATGGATACTAAGACTGGAAACACCATATATTTT.

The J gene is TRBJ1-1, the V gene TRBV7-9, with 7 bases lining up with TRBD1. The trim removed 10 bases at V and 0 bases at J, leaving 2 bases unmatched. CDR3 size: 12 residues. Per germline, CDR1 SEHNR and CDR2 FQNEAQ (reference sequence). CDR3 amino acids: CATGTVNTEAFF. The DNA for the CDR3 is TGTGCCACAGGGACAGTGAACACTGAAGCTTTCTTT.

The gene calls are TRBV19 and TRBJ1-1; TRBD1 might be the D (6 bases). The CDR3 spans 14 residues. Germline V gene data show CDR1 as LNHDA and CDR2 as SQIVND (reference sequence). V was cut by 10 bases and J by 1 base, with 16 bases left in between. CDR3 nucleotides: TGTGCCACCCAAGTGGGACATACGAACACTGAAGCTTTCTTT. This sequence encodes CATQVGHTNTEAFF.

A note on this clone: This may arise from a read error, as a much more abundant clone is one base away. Here the CDR3 DNA reads TGTGCCAGCAGCCACAGGGCTGGAAACACCATATATTTT. Protein sequence: CASSHRAGNTIYF. This chain connects TRBV13 to TRBJ1-3, with a tentative D call TRBD1 (6 bases). This CDR3 contains 13 residues. V was trimmed by 5 bases and J by 2 bases, leaving 7 bases between them. Germline V lookup: CDR1 PRHDT, CDR2 FYEKMQ (reference sequence).

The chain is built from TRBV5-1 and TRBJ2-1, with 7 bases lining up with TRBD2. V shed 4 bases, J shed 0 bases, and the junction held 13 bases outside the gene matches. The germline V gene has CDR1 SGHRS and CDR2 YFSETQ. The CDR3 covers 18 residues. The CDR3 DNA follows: TGCGCCAGCAGCGCAGGACTAGTCTGGGGTGGCTCCTACAATGAGCAGTTCTTC. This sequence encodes CASSAGLVWGGSYNEQFF.

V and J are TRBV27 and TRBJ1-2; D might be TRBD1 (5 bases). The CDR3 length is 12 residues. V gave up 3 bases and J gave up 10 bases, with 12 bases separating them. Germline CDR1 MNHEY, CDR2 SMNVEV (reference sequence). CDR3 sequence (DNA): TGTGCCAGCAGTTTCGGGGACGGAGACTACACCTTC. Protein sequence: CASSFGDGDYTF.

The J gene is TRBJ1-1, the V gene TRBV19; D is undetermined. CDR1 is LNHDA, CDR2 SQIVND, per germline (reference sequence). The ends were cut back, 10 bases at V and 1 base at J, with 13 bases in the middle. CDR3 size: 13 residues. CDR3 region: CATKWARNTEAFF. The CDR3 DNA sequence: TGTGCCACCAAATGGGCCAGGAACACTGAAGCTTTCTTT. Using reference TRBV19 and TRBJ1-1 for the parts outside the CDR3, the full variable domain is DGGITQSPKYLFRKEGQNVTLSCEQNLNHDAMYWYRQDPGQGLRLIYYSQIVNDFQKGDIAEGYSVSREKKESFPLTVTSAQKNPTAFYLCATKWARNTEAFFGQGTRLTVV.

Here the CDR3 reads CASSLVTWGAVYDGQYF. CDR3 in DNA: TGTGCCAGCAGCTTGGTAACGTGGGGGGCCGTCTACGATGGGCAGTACTTC. This chain uses TRBV5-8 with TRBJ2-7; the D gene could be TRBD1 or TRBD2 (6 bases each). The CDR3 totals 17 residues. V was clipped by 0 bases and J by 9 bases, with 25 bases between them. The germline V gene has CDR1 SGHTS and CDR2 YDEGEE.

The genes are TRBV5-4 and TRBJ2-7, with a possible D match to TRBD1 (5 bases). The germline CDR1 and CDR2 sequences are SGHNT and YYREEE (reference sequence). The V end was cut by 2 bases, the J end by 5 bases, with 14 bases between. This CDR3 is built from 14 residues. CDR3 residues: CASSLRGRTDEQYF. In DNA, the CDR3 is TGTGCCAGCAGCTTAAGGGGCAGGACGGACGAGCAGTACTTC.

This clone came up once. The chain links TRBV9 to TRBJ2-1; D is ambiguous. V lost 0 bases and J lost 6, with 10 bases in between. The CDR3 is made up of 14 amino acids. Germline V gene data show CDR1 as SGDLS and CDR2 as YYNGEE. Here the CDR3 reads CASSVGGEGNEQFF. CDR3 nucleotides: TGTGCCAGCAGCGTAGGAGGAGAAGGCAATGAGCAGTTCTTC.

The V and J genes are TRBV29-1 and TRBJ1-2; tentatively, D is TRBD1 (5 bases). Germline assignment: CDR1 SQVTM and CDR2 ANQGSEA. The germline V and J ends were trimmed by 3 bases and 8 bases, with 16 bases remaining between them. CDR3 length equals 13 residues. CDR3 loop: CSVDIGHWDGYTF. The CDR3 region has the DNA TGCAGCGTTGATATTGGACATTGGGACGGCTACACCTTC. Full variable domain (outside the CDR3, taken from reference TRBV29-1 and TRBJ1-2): SAVISQKPSRDICQRGTSLTIQCQVDSQVTMMFWYRQQPGQSLTLIATANQGSEATYESGFVIDKFPISRPNLTFSTLTVSNMSPEDSSIYLCSVDIGHWDGYTFGSGTRLTVV.

CDR3 nucleotide sequence: TGCAGCGTTGGACAGCCCTCCTACAATGAGCAGTTCTTC. Its protein is CSVGQPSYNEQFF. The chain is built from TRBV29-1 and TRBJ2-1, with D perhaps TRBD1 (5 bases). CDR3 length: 13 residues. The germline V gene has CDR1 SQVTM and CDR2 ANQGSEA. V lost 4 bases, J lost 0 bases, and 7 bases lay in between.

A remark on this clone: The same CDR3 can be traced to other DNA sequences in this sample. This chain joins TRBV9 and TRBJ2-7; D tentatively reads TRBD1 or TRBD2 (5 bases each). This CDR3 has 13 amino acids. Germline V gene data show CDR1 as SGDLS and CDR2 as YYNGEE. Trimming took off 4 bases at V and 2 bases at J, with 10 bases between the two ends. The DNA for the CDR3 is TGTGCCAGCAGCCCTAGGGACCCCTACGAGCAGTACTTC. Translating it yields CASSPRDPYEQYF.

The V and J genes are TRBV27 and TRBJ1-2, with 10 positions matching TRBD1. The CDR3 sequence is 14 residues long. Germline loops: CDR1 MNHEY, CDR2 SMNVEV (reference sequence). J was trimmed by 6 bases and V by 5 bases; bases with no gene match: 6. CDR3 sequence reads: CASSPLGQGNGYTF. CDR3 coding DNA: TGTGCCAGCAGTCCGTTGGGACAGGGGAATGGCTACACCTTC.

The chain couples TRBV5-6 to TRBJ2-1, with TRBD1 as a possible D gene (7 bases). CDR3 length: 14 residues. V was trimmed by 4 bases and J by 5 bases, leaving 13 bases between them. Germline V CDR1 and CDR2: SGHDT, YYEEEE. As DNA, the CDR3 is TGTGCCAGCAGCGGAGGGACAGAGAACAATGAGCAGTTCTTC. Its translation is CASSGGTENNEQFF.

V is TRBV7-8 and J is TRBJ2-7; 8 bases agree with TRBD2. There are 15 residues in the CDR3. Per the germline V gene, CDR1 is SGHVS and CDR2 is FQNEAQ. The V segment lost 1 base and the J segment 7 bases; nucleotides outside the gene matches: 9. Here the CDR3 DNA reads TGTGCCAGCAGCTTAGTCTCCGGGAGGGCGGGTGAGCAGTACTTC. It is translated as CASSLVSGRAGEQYF.

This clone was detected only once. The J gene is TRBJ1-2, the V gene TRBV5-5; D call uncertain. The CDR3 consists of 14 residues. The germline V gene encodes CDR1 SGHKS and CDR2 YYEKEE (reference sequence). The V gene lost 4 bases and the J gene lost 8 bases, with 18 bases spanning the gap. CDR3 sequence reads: CASSASPYGWGYTF. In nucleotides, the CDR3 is TGTGCCAGCAGCGCCTCGCCTTATGGTTGGGGCTACACCTTC. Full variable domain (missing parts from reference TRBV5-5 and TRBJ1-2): DAGVTQSPTHLIKTRGQQVTLRCSPISGHKSVSWYQQVLGQGPQFIFQYYEKEERGRGNFPDRFSARQFPNYSSELNVNALLLGDSALYLCASSASPYGWGYTFGSGTRLTVV.

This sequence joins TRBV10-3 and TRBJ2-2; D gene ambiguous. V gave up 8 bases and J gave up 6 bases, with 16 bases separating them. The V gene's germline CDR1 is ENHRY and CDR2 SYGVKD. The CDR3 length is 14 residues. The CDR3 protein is CAIGVRPEAGELFF. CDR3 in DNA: TGTGCCATCGGGGTCCGTCCGGAAGCCGGGGAGCTGTTTTTT.

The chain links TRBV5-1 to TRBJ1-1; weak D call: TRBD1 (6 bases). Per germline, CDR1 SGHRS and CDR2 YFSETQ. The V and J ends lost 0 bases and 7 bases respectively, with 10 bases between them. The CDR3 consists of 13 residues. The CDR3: CASSLVTGYEAFF. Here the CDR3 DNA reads TGCGCCAGCAGCTTGGTGACAGGATATGAAGCTTTCTTT.

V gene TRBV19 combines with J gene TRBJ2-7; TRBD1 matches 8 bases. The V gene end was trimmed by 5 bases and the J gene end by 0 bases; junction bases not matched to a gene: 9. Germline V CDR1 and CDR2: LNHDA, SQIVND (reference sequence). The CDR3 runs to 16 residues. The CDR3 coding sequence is TGTGCCAGTAGTTTTCCGGCGACAGGGGCCTCCTACGAGCAGTACTTC. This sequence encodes CASSFPATGASYEQYF.

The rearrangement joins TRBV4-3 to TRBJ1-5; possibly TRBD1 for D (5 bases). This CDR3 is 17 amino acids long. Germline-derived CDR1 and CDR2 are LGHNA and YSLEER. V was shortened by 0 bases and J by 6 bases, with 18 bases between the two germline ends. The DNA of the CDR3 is TGCGCCAGCAGCCAAGATCGAACAGGCCCCGATAGTCAGCCCCAGCATTTT. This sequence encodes CASSQDRTGPDSQPQHF.

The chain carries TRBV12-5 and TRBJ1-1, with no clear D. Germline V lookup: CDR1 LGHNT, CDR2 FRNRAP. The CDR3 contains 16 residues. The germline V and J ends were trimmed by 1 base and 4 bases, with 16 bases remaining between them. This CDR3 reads CASGLGWGKEGTEAFF. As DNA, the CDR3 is TGTGCTAGTGGTTTGGGATGGGGAAAGGAGGGCACTGAAGCTTTCTTT. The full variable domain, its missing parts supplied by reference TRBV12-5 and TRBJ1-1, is DARVTQTPRHKVTEMGQEVTMRCQPILGHNTVFWYRQTMMQGLELLAYFRNRAPLDDSGMPKDRFSAEMPDATLATLKIQPSEPRDSAVYFCASGLGWGKEGTEAFFGQGTRLTVV.

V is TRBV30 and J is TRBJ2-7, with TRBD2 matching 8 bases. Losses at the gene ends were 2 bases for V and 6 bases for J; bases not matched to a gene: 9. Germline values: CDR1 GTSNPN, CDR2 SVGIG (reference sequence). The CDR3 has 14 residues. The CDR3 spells CAWSPPAGVGEQYF. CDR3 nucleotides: TGTGCCTGGAGTCCCCCAGCGGGAGTTGGCGAGCAGTACTTC.